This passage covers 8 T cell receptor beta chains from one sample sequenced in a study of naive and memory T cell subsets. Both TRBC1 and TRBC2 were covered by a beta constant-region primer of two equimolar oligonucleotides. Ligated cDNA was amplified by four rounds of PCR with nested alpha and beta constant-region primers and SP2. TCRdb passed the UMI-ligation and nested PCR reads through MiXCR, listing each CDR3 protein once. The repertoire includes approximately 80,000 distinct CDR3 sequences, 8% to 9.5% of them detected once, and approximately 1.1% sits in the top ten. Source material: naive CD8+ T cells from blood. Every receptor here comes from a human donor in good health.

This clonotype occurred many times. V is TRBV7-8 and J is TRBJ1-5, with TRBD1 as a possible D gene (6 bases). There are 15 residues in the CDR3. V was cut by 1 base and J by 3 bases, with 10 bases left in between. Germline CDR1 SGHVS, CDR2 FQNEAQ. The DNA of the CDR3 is TGTGCCAGCAGCTTAGTCCAGGGGACCAATCAGCCCCAGCATTTT. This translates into CASSLVQGTNQPQHF.

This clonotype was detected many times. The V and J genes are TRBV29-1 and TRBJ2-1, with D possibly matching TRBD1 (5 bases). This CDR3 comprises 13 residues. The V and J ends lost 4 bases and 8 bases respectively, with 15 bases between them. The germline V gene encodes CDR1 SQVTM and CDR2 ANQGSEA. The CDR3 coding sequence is TGCAGCGTTGTTTCAGGGCCCTTCGATGAGCAGTTCTTC. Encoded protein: CSVVSGPFDEQFF.

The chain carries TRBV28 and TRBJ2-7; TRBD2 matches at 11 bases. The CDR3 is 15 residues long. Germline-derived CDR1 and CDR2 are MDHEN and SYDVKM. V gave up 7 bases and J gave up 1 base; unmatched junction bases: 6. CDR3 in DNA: TGTGCCAGCAATCCCCTAGCGGGAGGATCCTACGAGCAGTACTTC. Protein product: CASNPLAGGSYEQYF.

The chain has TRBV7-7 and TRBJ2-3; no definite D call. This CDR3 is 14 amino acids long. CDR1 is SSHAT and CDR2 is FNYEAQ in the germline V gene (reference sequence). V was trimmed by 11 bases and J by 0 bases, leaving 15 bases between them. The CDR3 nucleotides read TGTGCCCGCCCGCGGAAGGCTAGCACAGATACGCAGTATTTT. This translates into CARPRKASTDTQYF.

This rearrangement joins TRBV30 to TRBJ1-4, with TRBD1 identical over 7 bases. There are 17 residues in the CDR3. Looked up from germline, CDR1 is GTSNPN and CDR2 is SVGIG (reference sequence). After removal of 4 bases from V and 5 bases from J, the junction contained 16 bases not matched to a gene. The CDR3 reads CAWIDPLAGTVNEKLFF. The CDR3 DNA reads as TGTGCCTGGATCGACCCGTTGGCCGGGACAGTGAATGAAAAACTGTTTTTT.

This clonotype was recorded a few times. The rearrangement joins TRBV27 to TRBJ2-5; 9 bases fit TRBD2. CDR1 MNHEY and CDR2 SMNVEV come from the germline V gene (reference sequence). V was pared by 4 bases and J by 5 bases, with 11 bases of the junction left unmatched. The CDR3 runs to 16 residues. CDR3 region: CASSSQVAGVAETQYF. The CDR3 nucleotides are TGTGCCAGCAGTTCTCAGGTAGCGGGAGTCGCGGAGACCCAGTACTTC.

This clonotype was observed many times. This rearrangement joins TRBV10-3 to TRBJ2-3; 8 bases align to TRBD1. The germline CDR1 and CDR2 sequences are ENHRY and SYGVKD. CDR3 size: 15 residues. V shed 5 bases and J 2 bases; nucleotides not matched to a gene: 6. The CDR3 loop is CAISRQGPTTDTQYF. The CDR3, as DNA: TGTGCCATCAGTCGACAGGGGCCTACCACAGATACGCAGTATTTT.

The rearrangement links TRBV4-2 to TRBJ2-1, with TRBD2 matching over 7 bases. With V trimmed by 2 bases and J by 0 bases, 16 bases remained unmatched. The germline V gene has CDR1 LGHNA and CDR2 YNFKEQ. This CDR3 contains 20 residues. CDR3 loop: CASSQRPAGRDAFSYNEQFF. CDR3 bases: TGTGCCAGCAGCCAAAGGCCAGCGGGGCGGGACGCCTTCTCCTACAATGAGCAGTTCTTC.